The clone carrying this TCR beta chain was picked up a small number of times. The antigen is unknown. The entry originates in a study of T cell responses to AZD1222 COVID-19 vaccine. Broader study findings: Spike was spanned by vaccine-associated CD4 TCRs, with dominance at 160-218 and 743-854. The study identified only five or six AZD1222 recipients as seropositive at baseline. Among the donors, most were white British and more were female, and clonal diversity was possibly underestimated. Repertoire sampling occurred only after the peak T cell response.

The germline CDR1 and CDR2 sequences are MNHNY and SVGAGI (reference sequence). The CDR3 loop spans 14 amino acids. With 2 bases clipped from V and 3 bases from J, the junction kept 4 bases outside the gene matches. The data were produced by immunoSEQ multiplex PCR, yet TCRdb's version contains in-frame clones alone and is incomplete. The table has 120,000 or so clones, about 90% seen once. The clonotype originates from an adult in good health. Sample: peripheral blood, taken on day 0 of AZD1222 vaccination. The chain couples TRBV6-6 to TRBJ2-7, with 7 bases identical to TRBD1. The DNA of the CDR3 is TGTGCCAGCAGTTACGGTGCAGGGGGCTACGAGCAGTACTTC. Residues: CASSYGAGGYEQYF.